The 9 T cell receptor beta chains listed next were all sequenced from one sample in a study of CD8+ T cells in alopecia areata. The sample's treatment: oral pan-JAK inhibitor, 5-10 mg twice daily. Extracted RNA was reverse transcribed into cDNA, the sequencing template. The table came from immunoSEQ multiplex PCR; TCRdb's copy has only in-frame clones and leaves some out. The table lists 150,000 to 200,000 clones, roughly 66% of them singletons. The sequencing used CD4+ T cells sorted from blood, collected at week 24, from a patient treated with tofacitinib. The receptors come from a human donor with alopecia areata.

This sequence joins TRBV19 and TRBJ1-4; 9 bases line up with TRBD1. J lost 7 bases, V lost 9 bases, and 6 bases had no gene match. This CDR3 contains 13 residues. Germline V gene data show CDR1 as LNHDA and CDR2 as SQIVND (reference sequence). DNA for the CDR3: TGTGCCAGCTCACAGGGGGCTCGTGAAAAACTGTTTTTT. This gives the protein CASSQGAREKLFF.

This clone came up a few times. The chain is built from TRBV29-1 and TRBJ2-3; the match to TRBD2 covers 14 bases. V dropped 7 bases and J dropped 2; count of bases not matched to a gene: 8. Germline loops: CDR1 SQVTM, CDR2 ANQGSEA. This CDR3 region has 16 residues. CDR3 coding DNA: TGCAGCGGGAAGGGACTAGCGGGGGCACACACAGATACGCAGTATTTT. It translates to CSGKGLAGAHTDTQYF.

The chain carries TRBV20-1 and TRBJ1-4; D is undetermined. V shed 6 bases and J shed 10 bases, with 12 bases lying between them. The CDR3 loop spans 11 amino acids. Germline V gene sequence: CDR1 DFQATT, CDR2 SNEGSKA (reference sequence). The DNA of the CDR3 is TGCAGTGCCCTAAGGGAGGGAAAACTGTTTTTT. This sequence encodes CSALREGKLFF.

This sequence joins TRBV29-1 and TRBJ2-6; either TRBD1 or TRBD2 may fit D (5 bases each). Per germline, CDR1 SQVTM and CDR2 ANQGSEA. Trimming removed 2 bases at V and 2 bases at J, with 7 bases between. CDR3 length equals 14 residues. The CDR3 loop is CSVEMGAGANVLTF. The CDR3 DNA reads as TGCAGCGTTGAAATGGGGGCTGGGGCCAACGTCCTGACTTTC.

This clone has more than one count but fewer than ten. This same CDR3 is encoded by further DNA sequences in the sample. V and J are TRBV29-1 and TRBJ1-2; TRBD1 agrees at 9 bases. The junction had 4 bases not matched to a gene; V was cut back by 7 bases and J by 4 bases. The germline V gene encodes CDR1 SQVTM and CDR2 ANQGSEA. The CDR3 sequence is 12 residues long. The CDR3 loop reads CSATGGGYGYTF. The CDR3 region has the DNA TGCAGCGCAACAGGGGGCGGCTATGGCTACACCTTC.

This clone was picked up a small number of times. The chain joins TRBV29-1 to TRBJ2-1; 10 nucleotides line up with TRBD2. V lost 3 bases, J lost 7 bases, and 3 bases stayed unmatched. Germline lookup yields CDR1 SQVTM and CDR2 ANQGSEA. CDR3 length equals 13 residues. CDR3 nucleotides: TGCAGCGTTGATGAAGCGGGGGGGAATGAGCAGTTCTTC. Residues: CSVDEAGGNEQFF.

The chain couples TRBV27 to TRBJ2-7; D not certain. The CDR3 extends over 14 amino acids. Germline values: CDR1 MNHEY, CDR2 SMNVEV (reference sequence). Trimming took 4 bases from V and 0 from J, leaving 10 bases between them. The CDR3 sequence is CASSSYSSSYEQYF. DNA for the CDR3: TGTGCCAGCAGTTCGTACAGTAGCTCCTACGAGCAGTACTTC.

This clone was observed a few times. CDR3 protein: CASSKGQDTGELFF. CDR3 nucleotides: TGCGCCAGCAGCAAAGGACAGGACACCGGGGAGCTGTTTTTT. The gene calls are TRBV5-1 and TRBJ2-2; 7 positions match TRBD1. V lost 4 bases, J lost 3 bases, and 3 bases stayed unmatched. This CDR3 comprises 14 residues. From germline, CDR1 is SGHRS and CDR2 YFSETQ.

In the case of this clone: The sample holds other DNA sequences that translate to the same CDR3. The chain employs TRBV29-1 and TRBJ2-4; tentatively, D is TRBD2 (5 bases). V dropped 6 bases and J dropped 0 bases, with 6 bases sitting between them. Germline loops: CDR1 SQVTM, CDR2 ANQGSEA. This CDR3 has 12 amino acids. The CDR3 sequence is CSVGVAKNIQYF. The DNA of the CDR3 is TGCAGCGTGGGAGTAGCCAAAAACATTCAGTACTTC.